One sample yielded the 9 T cell receptor beta chains listed below, sequenced in a study of blood T cell repertoires in COVID-19. Profiled with immunoSEQ multiplex PCR; TCRdb holds only in-frame clones, not every one. This sample has approximately 160,000 clones, with about 79% found just once. The material sequenced was peripheral blood. These receptors were obtained from a woman aged 50 to 65 in a cohort sampled during active or convalescent COVID-19.

This clone was detected only a few times. The chain couples TRBV13 to TRBJ1-1; a weak D match, TRBD1 (6 bases). The V end was cut by 5 bases, the J end by 2 bases, with 12 bases between. Germline lookup yields CDR1 PRHDT and CDR2 FYEKMQ (reference sequence). The CDR3 is 14 residues long. CDR3: CASSPGTSNTEAFF. The DNA of the CDR3 is TGTGCCAGCAGCCCAGGGACATCCAACACTGAAGCTTTCTTT.

The CDR3 protein is CASRYGQANTEAFF. The DNA for the CDR3 is TGCGCCAGCAGGTACGGACAAGCGAACACTGAAGCTTTCTTT. The V and J genes are TRBV5-1 and TRBJ1-1, with D perhaps matching TRBD1 (5 bases). This CDR3 contains 14 residues. Trimming left V 5 bases short and J 1 base short, with 12 bases between. Germline assignment: CDR1 SGHRS and CDR2 YFSETQ.

As DNA, the CDR3 is TGTGCCAGCAGCGACCTACTAGCGGACACTTACAATGAGCAGTTCTTC. Translating gives CASSDLLADTYNEQFF. The V call is TRBV9, the J call TRBJ2-1; 8 bases match TRBD2. CDR3 length: 16 residues. Germline CDR1 reads SGDLS; CDR2 reads YYNGEE. The trim removed 3 bases at V and 4 bases at J, leaving 9 bases unmatched.

The chain is built from TRBV12-3 or TRBV12-4 and TRBJ1-3; D gene uncertain. CDR3 length: 13 residues. Between the trimmed V and J ends, which lost 6 bases and 0 bases, there was a span of 6 bases. CDR3 coding DNA: TGTGCCAGCAGCCTCCTCTCTGGAAACACCATATATTTT. Protein sequence: CASSLLSGNTIYF.

The chain uses TRBV5-1 and TRBJ1-1; 7 bases agree with TRBD1. Germline CDR1 is SGHRS and CDR2 is YFSETQ. The J segment lost 7 bases and the V segment lost 4 bases, leaving 10 bases of the junction unmatched. The CDR3 has 14 residues. The CDR3 loop is CASSTVTGQHEAFF. The CDR3 region has the DNA TGCGCCAGCAGCACCGTGACAGGGCAACATGAAGCTTTCTTT.

The chain has TRBV7-9 and TRBJ1-3; 7 bases match TRBD1. This CDR3 has 16 amino acids. CDR1 and CDR2 (germline): SEHNR, FQNEAQ (reference sequence). J was trimmed by 3 bases and V by 0 bases; bases with no gene match: 5. DNA of the CDR3: TGTGCCAGCAGCTTAGCGGAGGCAGGGGGTGGAAACACCATATATTTT. It codes for CASSLAEAGGGNTIYF.

This clone was recorded only once. This chain uses TRBV9 with TRBJ1-2; the D is unclear. The CDR3 is made up of 13 amino acids. Trimming left V 0 bases short and J 3 bases short, with 6 bases between. Germline CDR1 is SGDLS and CDR2 is YYNGEE. CDR3 DNA sequence: TGTGCCAGCAGCGTAGACGGGGACTATGGCTACACCTTC. Amino acid sequence: CASSVDGDYGYTF.

This clone has a single count. V usage is TRBV6-5 and J usage is TRBJ2-1; no clear D. Trimming took off 2 bases at V and 0 bases at J, with 11 bases between the two ends. The germline CDR1 and CDR2 sequences are MNHEY and SVGAGI. The CDR3 contains 16 residues. The CDR3 loop reads CASSYNRRVSYNEQFF. The CDR3 nucleotides read TGTGCCAGCAGTTACAATCGACGGGTCTCCTACAATGAGCAGTTCTTC.

For the CDR3, the DNA is TGTGCCATCCGTCAGGGGGACACTGAAGCTTTCTTT. It encodes CAIRQGDTEAFF. The chain employs TRBV10-3 and TRBJ1-1; TRBD1 matches at 7 bases. The germline CDR1 and CDR2 sequences are ENHRY and SYGVKD. The J segment lost 3 bases and the V segment lost 8 bases, leaving 3 bases of the junction unmatched. The CDR3 contains 12 residues.